A selection of T cell receptor beta chains follows, all from one sample in a study of blood T cell repertoires in COVID-19. Generated by immunoSEQ multiplex PCR, the TCRdb table keeps only in-frame clones and is missing some. The data hold hundreds of thousands of clones, with 80% to 90% observed a single time. Input material: PBMCs or T cells enriched from blood (not recorded which). These receptor sequences come from a man aged 30-40 years who had recovered from COVID-19. CDR3s include the opening cysteine and the closing phenylalanine or tryptophan. Each record gives: D gene, J gene, clone size, V gene, CDR3 length, CDR3 DNA, CDR3 protein. The D gene is left open where the match is weak. Size values are once, few and many counts, or a class for expanded clones, and some rows have none.

TRBD1,TRBJ1-2,.,TRBV29-1,13,TGCAGCGTGGGGGACAGGGAGAACTATGGCTACACCTTC,CSVGDRENYGYTF
TRBD2,TRBJ2-2,.,TRBV5-4,16,TGTGCCAGCAGCCCCCTTGTAGCGGGAGGTGCCGGGGAGCTGTTTTTT,CASSPLVAGGAGELFF
TRBD2,TRBJ2-1,.,TRBV28,17,TGTGCCAGCAGTTTTCGATTAGCGGGAAGGGAAGGGAATGAGCAGTTCTTC,CASSFRLAGREGNEQFF
TRBD2,TRBJ2-3,few,TRBV11-3,18,TGTGCCAGCACCCCGGGACTAGCGGTATTAGCTAGCACAGATACGCAGTATTTT,CASTPGLAVLASTDTQYF
.,TRBJ2-1,.,TRBV5-1,11,TGCGCCAGCAGCAAGAGCAATGAGCAGTTCTTC,CASSKSNEQFF
TRBD2,TRBJ2-2,.,TRBV9,16,TGTGCCAGCAGCGTAGAAGGGACTAGCGTTAGCGGGGAGCTGTTTTTT,CASSVEGTSVSGELFF
TRBD2,TRBJ2-3,once,TRBV7-6,15,TGTGCCAGCAGCTCTAGCGGGAGTTTTACAGATACGCAGTATTTT,CASSSSGSFTDTQYF
TRBD1,TRBJ2-2,.,TRBV28,16,TGTGCCAGCAGTTTGCAACTACAGGGGGCGGCCGGGGAGCTGTTTTTT,CASSLQLQGAAGELFF
.,TRBJ2-1,.,TRBV4-1,14,TGCGCCAGCAGCCAAGATCAATTCACTAATGAGCAGTTCTTC,CASSQDQFTNEQFF
.,TRBJ1-1,.,TRBV3-1/TRBV3-2,16,TGTGCCAGCAGCCTTAACCGGGACATAAAAGGGACTGAAGCTTTCTTT,CASSLNRDIKGTEAFF
.,TRBJ2-2,.,TRBV15,14,TGTGCCACCAGCAGAGGACAGGTCACCGGGGAGCTGTTTTTT,CATSRGQVTGELFF
.,TRBJ1-1,.,TRBV12-3/TRBV12-4,13,TGTGCCAGCAGCCGACATTTTCTCACTGAAGCTTTCTTT,CASSRHFLTEAFF
.,TRBJ1-5,.,TRBV28,12,TGTGCCGCCAGGGGTAGCAATCAGCCCCAGCATTTT,CAARGSNQPQHF
.,TRBJ1-5,.,TRBV18,13,TGTGCCAGCACAGGACAGAACAATCAGCCCCAGCATTTT,CASTGQNNQPQHF
.,TRBJ2-2,.,TRBV5-5,13,TGTGCCAGCAGCTTGGAGAGGGCCGGGGAGCTGTTTTTT,CASSLERAGELFF
.,TRBJ1-4,.,TRBV28,14,TGTGCCAGCAGTTGGAGGACCTCGGTGGGAAAACTGTTTTTT,CASSWRTSVGKLFF
TRBD1,TRBJ1-4,.,TRBV27,14,TGTGCCAGCAGTTTGGCCGGGACAGGTGAAAAACTGTTTTTT,CASSLAGTGEKLFF
.,TRBJ2-3,.,TRBV5-6,16,TGTGCCAGCAGCGACCTCCCCGGGGGAGTTACAGATACGCAGTATTTT,CASSDLPGGVTDTQYF
TRBD1,TRBJ1-3,.,TRBV6-1,15,TGTGCCAGCAGTGTACAGGGGATACTTGGAAACACCATATATTTT,CASSVQGILGNTIYF
TRBD1,TRBJ2-7,once,TRBV28,15,TGTGCCAGCACTGCAGGACAGGGAACTTCCTACGAGCAGTACTTC,CASTAGQGTSYEQYF
.,TRBJ1-2,.,TRBV13,15,TGTGCCAGCAGCTTAGTACGGGGAGAATATGTAGGCTACACCTTC,CASSLVRGEYVGYTF
.,TRBJ2-7,.,TRBV29-1,14,TGCAGCGTTACGCTCCAGACAGGTAAATACGAGCAGTACTTC,CSVTLQTGKYEQYF
TRBD1,TRBJ1-4,.,TRBV7-6,16,TGTGCCAGCAGCTTAGGGTCAGGACAGGGGGCTGAAAAACTGTTTTTT,CASSLGSGQGAEKLFF
.,TRBJ2-1,.,TRBV25-1,16,TGTGCCAGCAGTGTCCGTCAGCGTAGCTCCTACAATGAGCAGTTCTTC,CASSVRQRSSYNEQFF
TRBD2,TRBJ2-7,.,TRBV7-2,17,TGTGCCAGCAGCTTAGCAGGACTAGCGGGAGGTGGCTACGAGCAGTACTTC,CASSLAGLAGGGYEQYF
TRBD2,TRBJ2-1,.,TRBV7-2,12,TGTGCCAGCAGATGGGGGGGGAATGAGCAGTTCTTC,CASRWGGNEQFF
.,TRBJ1-1,.,TRBV7-9,16,TGTGCCAGCAGCTTAAAGACACTCCCCCTGAACACTGAAGCTTTCTTT,CASSLKTLPLNTEAFF
TRBD2,TRBJ2-3,.,TRBV30,16,TGTGCCTGCCGGCCGCTGACTAGCGGGGCGGCAGATACGCAGTATTTT,CACRPLTSGAADTQYF
TRBD1,TRBJ1-5,.,TRBV30,13,TGTGCCTGGAGTCCAGGGGGACGGCAGCCCCAGCATTTT,CAWSPGGRQPQHF
TRBD1,TRBJ2-2,.,TRBV7-6,15,TGTGCCAGCAGCTTAGTTGGGACAGAAGTCGGGGAGCTGTTTTTT,CASSLVGTEVGELFF
TRBD1,TRBJ2-1,.,TRBV5-4,16,TGTGCCAGCAGCTTGGGGGGACAGGAAGGAGTTGGTGAGCAGTTCTTC,CASSLGGQEGVGEQFF
.,TRBJ2-2,.,TRBV27,17,TGTGCCAGCAGTTTAGTCGGGCTAGCCAAGAACACCGGGGAGCTGTTTTTT,CASSLVGLAKNTGELFF
.,TRBJ2-3,.,TRBV19,15,TGTGCCAGTAGTCCCGCCTCGGGAGACACAGATACGCAGTATTTT,CASSPASGDTDTQYF
TRBD2,TRBJ2-1,.,TRBV7-9,15,TGTGCCAGCAGACAGACTAGCGGGAGAGTCGATGAGCAGTTCTTC,CASRQTSGRVDEQFF
.,TRBJ2-7,.,TRBV10-2,12,TGCGCCAGCAGTGAGTCGAGCTACGAGCAGTACTTC,CASSESSYEQYF
.,TRBJ1-1,.,TRBV28,11,TGTGCCAGCAGTGCTGTGAGCTCAACTTTCTTT,CASSAVSSTFF
.,TRBJ2-1,.,TRBV18,16,TGTGCCAGCTCACCTGGGACTTTCAGCTCCTACAATGAGCAGTTCTTC,CASSPGTFSSYNEQFF
.,TRBJ1-5,.,TRBV19,14,TGTGCCAGTAGTATGCGGCATCGAGAACAGCCCCAGCATTTT,CASSMRHREQPQHF
.,TRBJ1-1,.,TRBV7-9,13,TGTGCCAGCAGCTTAGGGCAGAACACTGAAGCTTTCTTT,CASSLGQNTEAFF
.,TRBJ2-2,.,TRBV5-1,14,TGCGCCAGCAGCTTGGGGCTGAACACCGGGGAGCTGTTTTTT,CASSLGLNTGELFF
TRBD1,TRBJ1-4,.,TRBV12-5,15,TGTGCTAGTGGTCCAGGGACAGGGGACGCTGAAAAACTGTTTTTT,CASGPGTGDAEKLFF
.,TRBJ2-5,.,TRBV28,15,TGTGCCAGCAGTTCCTCTGGAGGGGCCCAAGAGACCCAGTACTTC,CASSSSGGAQETQYF
.,TRBJ2-3,.,TRBV4-2,15,TGTGCCAGCAGCCAAGAGCGCCAGGGGACAGATACGCAGTATTTT,CASSQERQGTDTQYF
TRBD1,TRBJ1-6,.,TRBV6-5,15,TGTGCCAGCAACTGGGTCCAGGGGGCAGATTCACCCCTCCACTTT,CASNWVQGADSPLHF
.,TRBJ1-1,.,TRBV18,13,TGTGCCAGCTCACGGTCAGAGAACACTGAAGCTTTCTTT,CASSRSENTEAFF